This T cell receptor beta chain was retrieved from a study of cytomegalovirus exposure and HLA in healthy donors. Primers included in the PCR were 60 Vbeta and 13 Jbeta primers. Sequencing was performed with immunoSEQ multiplex PCR; in TCRdb, only in-frame clones are kept and a portion is missing. Here the sample table reports about 96,000 clones. The V gene lost 1 base and the J gene lost 0 bases, with 9 bases spanning the gap. The CDR3 covers 16 residues. CDR1 and CDR2 (germline): SGHTA, FQGNSA. Study conclusions and caveats: Analysis was performed later, and it showed HLA-associated TCR beta chains to be more clonally expanded than equally common others.

A note on this clone: Antigen: not known.

Sequencing was done on a sample of PBMCs. The V gene is TRBV7-2, the J gene TRBJ2-2; D perhaps matches TRBD2 (6 bases). The sequence was collected from a woman under 40 in good health and CMV-seronegative. The CDR3 DNA reads as TGTGCCAGCAGCTTAGAACTAGCCTCGAACACCGGGGAGCTGTTTTTT. Protein sequence: CASSLELASNTGELFF.